This note documents a single TCR beta chain sequence. Its antigen is currently unknown. Although they were nominally healthy when sampled, donors likely had unrecorded immune exposures. Primers included in the PCR were 60 Vbeta and 13 Jbeta primers. Generated by immunoSEQ multiplex PCR, the TCRdb table keeps only in-frame clones and is missing some. The sample lists more than 30,000 clones, approximately 67% occurring once. The data belong to a study of cytomegalovirus exposure and HLA in healthy donors. Study-wide results and limits: A later analysis showed HLA-associated TCR beta chains outstripping equally common others in clonal expansion. It was reportedly the case that the classifier diagnosed cytomegalovirus status with high specificity and sensitivity.

Losses at the gene ends were 1 base for V and 3 bases for J; bases not matched to a gene: 6. This CDR3 comprises 15 residues. The V gene's germline CDR1 is SGHKS and CDR2 YYEKEE (reference sequence). The sequencing input was PBMCs. The V gene is TRBV5-5, the J gene TRBJ1-2; 7 bases line up with TRBD1. This receptor was obtained from a man aged 40-55 years in good health and CMV-seropositive. This chain's CDR3 is CASSLTGADDYGYTF. In nucleotides, the CDR3 is TGTGCCAGCAGCTTGACAGGGGCGGATGACTATGGCTACACCTTC.